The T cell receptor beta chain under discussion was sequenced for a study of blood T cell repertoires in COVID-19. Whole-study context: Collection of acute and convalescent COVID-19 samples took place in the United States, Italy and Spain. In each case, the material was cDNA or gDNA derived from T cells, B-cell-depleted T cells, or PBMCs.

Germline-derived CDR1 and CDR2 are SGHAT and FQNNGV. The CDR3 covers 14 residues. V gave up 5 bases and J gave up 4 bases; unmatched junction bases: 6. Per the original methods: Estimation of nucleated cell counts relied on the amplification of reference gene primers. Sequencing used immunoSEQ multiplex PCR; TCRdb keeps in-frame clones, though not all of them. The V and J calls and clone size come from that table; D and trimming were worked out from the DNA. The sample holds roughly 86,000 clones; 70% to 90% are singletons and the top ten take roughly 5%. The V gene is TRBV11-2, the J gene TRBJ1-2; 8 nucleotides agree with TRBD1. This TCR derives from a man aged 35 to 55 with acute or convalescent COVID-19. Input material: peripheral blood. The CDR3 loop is CASSQLGQGYGYTF. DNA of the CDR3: TGTGCCAGCAGCCAACTAGGACAGGGCTATGGCTACACCTTC.